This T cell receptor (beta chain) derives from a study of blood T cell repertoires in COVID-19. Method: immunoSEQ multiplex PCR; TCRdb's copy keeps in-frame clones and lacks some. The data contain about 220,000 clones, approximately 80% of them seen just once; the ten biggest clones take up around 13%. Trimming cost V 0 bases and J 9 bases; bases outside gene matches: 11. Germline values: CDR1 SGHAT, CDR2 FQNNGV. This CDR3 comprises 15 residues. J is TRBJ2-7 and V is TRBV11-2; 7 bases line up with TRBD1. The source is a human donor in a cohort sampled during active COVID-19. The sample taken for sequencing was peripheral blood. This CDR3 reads CASSLDPGQIARQYF. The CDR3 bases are TGTGCCAGCAGCTTAGATCCGGGACAGATTGCACGGCAGTACTTC.